This T cell receptor beta chain was recovered during a study of blood T cell repertoires in COVID-19. The protocol was immunoSEQ multiplex PCR, while the TCRdb copy is restricted to in-frame clones and leaves out a portion. The table shows 200,000 to 250,000 clones, with 85% to 90% occurring only once. CDR3 length: 16 amino acids. Unmatched junction bases numbered 14, after V lost 1 base and J lost 8 bases. Germline V CDR1 and CDR2: SGDLS, YYNGEE. The rearrangement joins TRBV9 to TRBJ1-2; the match to TRBD1 covers 7 bases. The TCR sequence derives from a young man with COVID-19, enrolled during active disease. The sequenced sample was peripheral blood. In nucleotides, the CDR3 is TGTGCCAGCAGCGTACTTCCCGCAGGGGGTCGGTCGGGCTACACCTTC. Its protein is CASSVLPAGGRSGYTF. The whole variable domain, filled in from reference TRBV9 and TRBJ1-2, reads DSGVTQTPKHLITATGQRVTLRCSPRSGDLSVYWYQQSLDQGLQFLIQYYNGEERAKGNILERFSAQQFPDLHSELNLSSLELGDSALYFCASSVLPAGGRSGYTFGSGTRLTVV.